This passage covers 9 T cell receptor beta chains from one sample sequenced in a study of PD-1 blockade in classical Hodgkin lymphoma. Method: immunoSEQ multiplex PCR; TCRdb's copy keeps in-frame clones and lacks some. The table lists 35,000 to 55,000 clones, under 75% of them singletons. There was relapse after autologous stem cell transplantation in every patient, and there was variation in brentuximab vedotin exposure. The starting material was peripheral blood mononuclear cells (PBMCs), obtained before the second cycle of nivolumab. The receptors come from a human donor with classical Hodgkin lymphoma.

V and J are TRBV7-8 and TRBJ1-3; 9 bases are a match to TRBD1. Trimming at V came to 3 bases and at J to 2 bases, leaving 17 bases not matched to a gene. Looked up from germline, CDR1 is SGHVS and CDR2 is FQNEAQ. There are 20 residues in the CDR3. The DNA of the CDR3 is TGTGCCAGCAGCTTTACTCCCCTATTTCAGACAGGGGGACCTGGAAACACCATATATTTT. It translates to CASSFTPLFQTGGPGNTIYF.

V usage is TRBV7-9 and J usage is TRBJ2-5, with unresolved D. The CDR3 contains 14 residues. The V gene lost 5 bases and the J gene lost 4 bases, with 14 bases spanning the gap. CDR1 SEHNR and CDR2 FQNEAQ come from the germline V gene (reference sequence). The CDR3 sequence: CASSPGGWAETQYF. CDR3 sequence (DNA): TGTGCCAGCAGCCCCGGTGGTTGGGCAGAGACCCAGTACTTC.

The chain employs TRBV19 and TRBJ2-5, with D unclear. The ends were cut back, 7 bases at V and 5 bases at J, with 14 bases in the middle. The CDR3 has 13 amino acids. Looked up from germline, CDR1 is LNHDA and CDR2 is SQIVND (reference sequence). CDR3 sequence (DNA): TGTGCCAGTACACATCATCCCCGGGAGACCCAGTACTTC. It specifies CASTHHPRETQYF.

The CDR3 coding sequence is TGTGCCAGCAGCTTGGCCGGTGAGCAGTTCTTC. Translated, it gives CASSLAGEQFF. The rearrangement uses TRBV5-6 and TRBJ2-1; D remains unclear. V lost 0 bases and J lost 9, with 4 bases in between. Germline values: CDR1 SGHDT, CDR2 YYEEEE. The CDR3 runs 11 residues.

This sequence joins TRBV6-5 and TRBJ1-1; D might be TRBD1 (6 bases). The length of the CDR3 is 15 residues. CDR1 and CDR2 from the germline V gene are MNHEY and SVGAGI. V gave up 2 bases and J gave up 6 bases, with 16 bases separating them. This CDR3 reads CASSYLATGHSEAFF. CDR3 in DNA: TGTGCCAGCAGTTACCTGGCCACGGGACACTCTGAAGCTTTCTTT.

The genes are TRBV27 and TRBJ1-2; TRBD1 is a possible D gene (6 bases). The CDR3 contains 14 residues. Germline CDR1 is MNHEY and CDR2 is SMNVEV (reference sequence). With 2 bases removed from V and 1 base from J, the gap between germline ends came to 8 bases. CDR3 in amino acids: CASSLGGSNYGYTF. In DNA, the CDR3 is TGTGCCAGCAGTTTAGGGGGCAGTAACTATGGCTACACCTTC.

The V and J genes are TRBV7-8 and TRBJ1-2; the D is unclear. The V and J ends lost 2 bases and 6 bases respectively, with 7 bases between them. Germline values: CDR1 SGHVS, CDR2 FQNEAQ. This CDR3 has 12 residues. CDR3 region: CASSLYGDGYTF. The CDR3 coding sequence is TGTGCCAGCAGCTTATACGGTGATGGCTACACCTTC. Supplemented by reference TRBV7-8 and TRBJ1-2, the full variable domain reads GAGVSQSPRYKVAKRGQDVALRCDPISGHVSLFWYQQALGQGPEFLTYFQNEAQLDKSGLPSDRFFAERPEGSVSTLKIQRTQQEDSAVYLCASSLYGDGYTFGSGTRLTVV.

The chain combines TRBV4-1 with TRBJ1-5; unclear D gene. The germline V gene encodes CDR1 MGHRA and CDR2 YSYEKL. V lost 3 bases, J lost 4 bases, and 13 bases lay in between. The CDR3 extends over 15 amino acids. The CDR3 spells CASSHLAEKNQPQHF. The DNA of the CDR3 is TGCGCCAGCAGCCACTTGGCAGAGAAAAATCAGCCCCAGCATTTT.

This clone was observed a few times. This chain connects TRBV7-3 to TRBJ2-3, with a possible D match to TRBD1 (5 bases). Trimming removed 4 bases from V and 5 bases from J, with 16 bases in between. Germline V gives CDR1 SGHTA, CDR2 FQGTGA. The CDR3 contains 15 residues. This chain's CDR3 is CASSYDSSGIDTQYF. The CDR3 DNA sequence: TGTGCCAGCAGCTATGACTCCTCAGGGATAGATACGCAGTATTTT.